This T cell receptor (beta chain) is drawn from a study of cytomegalovirus exposure and HLA in healthy donors. Across the whole study: Approximately 85 million unique TCRs from HLA-typed donors made up an early data release.

Note on this clone: Its antigen is not known.

PCR used 60 Vbeta primers and 13 Jbeta primers. Clones were sequenced by immunoSEQ multiplex PCR, and TCRdb holds only the in-frame ones, with some missing. The data show just over 150,000 clones, with roughly 80% seen just once and around 3.3% held by the top ten. Findings of the study overall: Researchers reportedly found TCR beta sequences accurately predicted most subjects' HLA-A and HLA-B alleles. Using the classifier, cytomegalovirus status was reportedly diagnosed with high specificity and sensitivity. A later examination showed that TCR association rates differed by HLA locus, with DRB1 most and HLA-C fewest.

The CDR3 loop spans 13 amino acids. Trimming removed 5 bases at V and 3 bases at J, with 10 bases between. Germline V gene lookup returns CDR1 SEHNR and CDR2 FQNEAQ (reference sequence). The chain recombines TRBV7-9 with TRBJ1-2; D is possibly TRBD1 (5 bases). The sequenced material came from PBMCs. The sequence was collected from a woman between 40 and 50 years old in good health and CMV-seronegative. The CDR3 region has the DNA TGTGCCAGCAGCCGTGACAGAGACTATGGCTACACCTTC. Protein: CASSRDRDYGYTF.